Below are 24 T cell receptor beta chains sequenced from a single sample in a study of T cell responses to AZD1222 COVID-19 vaccine. Clones were sequenced by immunoSEQ multiplex PCR, and TCRdb holds only the in-frame ones, with some missing. In the table there are some 150,000 clones, more than 75% of which are singletons. The sample here was peripheral blood, taken on day 0 of AZD1222 vaccination. The receptors here all came from an adult in good health.

The J gene is TRBJ2-5, the V gene TRBV9; the match to TRBD2 covers 9 bases. The germline gives CDR1 SGDLS, CDR2 YYNGEE. This CDR3 spans 16 amino acids. Trimming took 0 bases from V and 1 from J; bases not matched to a gene: 4. CDR3 region: CASSVAATSGQETQYF. The CDR3 region has the DNA TGTGCCAGCAGCGTAGCGGCGACTAGCGGCCAAGAGACCCAGTACTTC. Complete variable domain (other parts from reference TRBV9 and TRBJ2-5): DSGVTQTPKHLITATGQRVTLRCSPRSGDLSVYWYQQSLDQGLQFLIQYYNGEERAKGNILERFSAQQFPDLHSELNLSSLELGDSALYFCASSVAATSGQETQYFGPGTRLLVL.

The V call is TRBV7-8, the J call TRBJ1-2; 11 bases line up with TRBD1. The ends lost 1 base at V and 5 bases at J; junction bases unmatched: 6. CDR1 SGHVS and CDR2 FQNEAQ come from the germline V gene. CDR3 length equals 16 residues. CDR3 protein: CASSLEPGTGGYGYTF. CDR3 coding DNA: TGTGCCAGCAGCTTAGAACCCGGGACAGGGGGATATGGCTACACCTTC.

The rearrangement joins TRBV19 to TRBJ2-1; 9 bases line up with TRBD2. The CDR3 runs to 15 residues. Trimming at V came to 3 bases and at J to 9 bases, leaving 9 bases not matched to a gene. Germline V CDR1 and CDR2: LNHDA, SQIVND (reference sequence). CDR3 DNA sequence: TGTGCCAGTAGTATGAGGTTAGCGGGAGTTGGTGAGCAGTTCTTC. Encoded protein: CASSMRLAGVGEQFF.

V and J are TRBV6-5 and TRBJ1-2, with 7 nucleotides matching TRBD1. Germline V lookup: CDR1 MNHEY, CDR2 SVGAGI. This CDR3 comprises 13 residues. V lost 6 bases and J lost 4; bases outside the gene matches: 5. CDR3 in amino acids: CASSPGGPYGYTF. In DNA form, the CDR3 reads TGTGCCAGCAGCCCAGGGGGACCCTATGGCTACACCTTC.

This chain joins TRBV27 and TRBJ1-1; D unresolved. The V gene's germline CDR1 is MNHEY and CDR2 SMNVEV (reference sequence). This CDR3 is built from 14 residues. V was clipped by 3 bases and J by 6 bases, with 14 bases between them. The CDR3 nucleotides read TGTGCCAGCAGTTTCCGGGTAGGAGTGCCTGAAGCTTTCTTT. This translates into CASSFRVGVPEAFF.

Written as DNA, the CDR3 is TGTGCCAGCAGCTTAAGTAAAGGGGGTTCTATCGTAAACTATGGCTACACCTTC. Its protein product is CASSLSKGGSIVNYGYTF. This chain uses TRBV11-2 with TRBJ1-2; a possible D gene is TRBD1 (6 bases). V was cut by 2 bases and J by 2 bases, with 21 bases left in between. The CDR3 length is 18 residues. Germline loops: CDR1 SGHAT, CDR2 FQNNGV.

This sequence joins TRBV9 and TRBJ1-2; 10 positions match TRBD1. This CDR3 is built from 14 residues. The J segment lost 4 bases and the V segment lost 3 bases, leaving 3 bases of the junction unmatched. In germline, CDR1 is SGDLS, CDR2 YYNGEE. Here the CDR3 DNA reads TGTGCCAGCAGCGGGACAGGGGGGACCTATGGCTACACCTTC. Protein: CASSGTGGTYGYTF.

This clone was counted once. The chain has TRBV7-2 and TRBJ2-2; 8 bases agree with TRBD2. From germline, CDR1 is SGHTA and CDR2 FQGNSA. Trimming at V came to 5 bases and at J to 8 bases, leaving 13 bases not matched to a gene. CDR3 length: 16 amino acids. The DNA of the CDR3 is TGTGCCAGCAGCCTCACTAGCGGACTGCCCTTGGGGGAGCTGTTTTTT. It specifies CASSLTSGLPLGELFF.

The chain is built from TRBV7-2 and TRBJ1-2, with 12 bases that match TRBD1. This CDR3 comprises 15 residues. Looked up from germline, CDR1 is SGHTA and CDR2 is FQGNSA. Trimming cost V 2 bases and J 8 bases; bases outside gene matches: 6. The CDR3 sequence: CASSLMGQGAGGYTF. DNA for the CDR3: TGTGCCAGCAGCTTAATGGGACAGGGGGCAGGCGGCTACACCTTC.

V usage is TRBV6-2 or TRBV6-3 and J usage is TRBJ1-5, with D tentatively TRBD1 (5 bases). Germline V gene lookup returns CDR1 MNHEY and CDR2 SVGEGT. The length of the CDR3 is 16 residues. Trimming pared 0 bases from V and 3 bases from J, leaving 12 bases between. CDR3 coding DNA: TGTGCCAGCAGTTACTCGTGGGCCAGGGCCAATCAGCCCCAGCATTTT. Protein product: CASSYSWARANQPQHF.

CDR3 nucleotide sequence: TGTGCCAGCAGTTATCACCGGAGCTACAATGAGCAGTTCTTC. Protein sequence: CASSYHRSYNEQFF. The V call is TRBV6-2 or TRBV6-3, the J call TRBJ2-1, with no clear D. The germline V gene encodes CDR1 MNHEY and CDR2 SVGEGT. Trimming removed 3 bases from V and 3 bases from J, with 9 bases in between. CDR3 size: 14 residues.

The V gene is TRBV9, the J gene TRBJ1-3; tentative D call: TRBD1 (5 bases). Germline values: CDR1 SGDLS, CDR2 YYNGEE. The V gene lost 0 bases and the J gene lost 2 bases, with 9 bases spanning the gap. The CDR3 loop spans 15 amino acids. Here the CDR3 reads CASSVASRAGNTIYF. The CDR3 DNA is TGTGCCAGCAGCGTAGCTTCCAGGGCTGGAAACACCATATATTTT.

The chain links TRBV4-1 to TRBJ1-2; D gene unclear. The germline V gene encodes CDR1 MGHRA and CDR2 YSYEKL. CDR3 length: 15 residues. The V and J ends lost 0 bases and 8 bases respectively, with 16 bases between them. The CDR3 DNA reads as TGCGCCAGCAGCCAAGATTTAACAGCCCTAGGCGGCTACACCTTC. It yields the protein CASSQDLTALGGYTF.

The gene calls are TRBV5-1 and TRBJ1-3, with 7 bases identical to TRBD1. Losses at the gene ends were 4 bases for V and 0 bases for J; bases not matched to a gene: 7. This CDR3 contains 16 residues. Germline V lookup: CDR1 SGHRS, CDR2 YFSETQ. The CDR3 sequence is CASSRGTVASGNTIYF. In DNA form, the CDR3 reads TGCGCCAGCAGCAGGGGGACAGTTGCCTCTGGAAACACCATATATTTT.

This clone has only one observation. V and J are TRBV27 and TRBJ1-4; 10 bases match TRBD1. Germline loops: CDR1 MNHEY, CDR2 SMNVEV (reference sequence). J lost 5 bases, V lost 6 bases, and 3 bases had no gene match. The CDR3 runs to 14 residues. The CDR3 nucleotides are TGTGCCAGCAGACCGGGACAGGGGAATGAAAAACTGTTTTTT. Translating gives CASRPGQGNEKLFF.

The chain employs TRBV4-3 and TRBJ1-2, with D unclear. CDR3 size: 14 residues. V was clipped by 1 base and J by 4 bases, with 10 bases between them. The V gene's germline CDR1 is LGHNA and CDR2 YSLEER. The CDR3, as DNA: TGCGCCAGCAGCCAAGTCCGGGGTGGCTATGGCTACACCTTC. Protein sequence: CASSQVRGGYGYTF.

The rearrangement joins TRBV7-9 to TRBJ2-7; 7 nucleotides line up with TRBD1. Germline lookup yields CDR1 SEHNR and CDR2 FQNEAQ (reference sequence). CDR3 size: 14 residues. J lost 5 bases, V lost 3 bases, and 7 bases had no gene match. The CDR3 protein is CASSFRDSFDEQYF. In nucleotides, the CDR3 is TGTGCCAGCAGCTTTCGGGACAGCTTCGACGAGCAGTACTTC.

The chain joins TRBV6-6 to TRBJ2-1; D not certain. The V end was cut by 5 bases, the J end by 7 bases, with 12 bases between. The CDR3 is 13 residues long. The germline CDR1 and CDR2 sequences are MNHNY and SVGAGI (reference sequence). CDR3 coding DNA: TGTGCCAGCAGTGTTTCCACTACAAATGAGCAGTTCTTC. Protein sequence: CASSVSTTNEQFF.

The chain carries TRBV18 and TRBJ1-4; a possible D gene is TRBD1 (5 bases). V lost 10 bases, J lost 5 bases, and 17 bases lay in between. The V gene's germline CDR1 is KGHSH and CDR2 LQKENI. The CDR3 consists of 14 residues. The CDR3 reads CATPPGGSNEKLFF. The DNA for the CDR3 is TGTGCCACTCCCCCCGGGGGGTCAAATGAAAAACTGTTTTTT.

J is TRBJ2-7 and V is TRBV7-9; 7 bases fit TRBD1. The junction had 7 bases not matched to a gene; V was cut back by 2 bases and J by 3 bases. Looked up from germline, CDR1 is SEHNR and CDR2 is FQNEAQ (reference sequence). The CDR3 extends over 15 amino acids. The CDR3 DNA reads TGTGCCAGCAGCTTAACAAAGACAGGGATCTACGAGCAGTACTTC. Translating gives CASSLTKTGIYEQYF.

V gene TRBV18 combines with J gene TRBJ1-2; the D is unclear. Germline V gene data show CDR1 as KGHSH and CDR2 as LQKENI. The CDR3 is 15 residues long. With 3 bases removed from V and 0 bases from J, the gap between germline ends came to 11 bases. The CDR3 reads CASSPASDTNYGYTF. CDR3 sequence (DNA): TGTGCCAGCTCACCGGCCTCGGATACTAACTATGGCTACACCTTC.

The chain recombines TRBV11-3 with TRBJ2-2; D gene unclear. The germline gives CDR1 SGHNT, CDR2 YENEEA. Trimming cost V 6 bases and J 8 bases, with 16 bases left between them. The CDR3 contains 14 residues. CDR3 nucleotides: TGTGCCAGCAGTTCAATCTGGGGTACGGGGGAGCTGTTTTTT. Residues: CASSSIWGTGELFF. Full variable domain (remainder filled in from reference TRBV11-3 and TRBJ2-2): EAGVVQSPRYKIIEKKQPVAFWCNPISGHNTLYWYLQNLGQGPELLIRYENEEAVDDSQLPKDRFSAERLKGVDSTLKIQPAELGDSAVYLCASSSIWGTGELFFGEGSRLTVL.

V is TRBV7-2 and J is TRBJ1-2; no reliable D call. The length of the CDR3 is 13 residues. Germline V gene lookup returns CDR1 SGHTA and CDR2 FQGNSA. V was trimmed by 0 bases and J by 4 bases, leaving 6 bases between them. CDR3 sequence reads: CASSLAYTYGYTF. CDR3 bases: TGTGCCAGCAGCTTAGCGTATACCTATGGCTACACCTTC.

V and J are TRBV19 and TRBJ2-7; 12 bases fit TRBD2. This CDR3 region has 14 residues. The V segment lost 6 bases and the J segment 3 bases; nucleotides outside the gene matches: 3. CDR1 is LNHDA and CDR2 is SQIVND in the germline V gene (reference sequence). Here the CDR3 DNA reads TGTGCCAGTAGCCGGACTAGCGGGAACTACGAGCAGTACTTC. Residues: CASSRTSGNYEQYF.